Listed below are T cell receptor beta chains from one sample, sequenced in a study of CD8 T cells in ankylosing spondylitis. TCRdb ran MiXCR on the 5' RACE reads and lists one entry per CDR3 protein. The repertoire holds more than 150,000 distinct CDR3 sequences, with 18% as singletons. The sequenced material came from blood, either unsorted or a sorted T cell fraction (not recorded which). These receptors were taken from a male donor under 30 with ankylosing spondylitis or in good health (not recorded which). Each CDR3 is given with its conserved first and last residue. D genes are given only for firm matches. Some rows have no size entry. The others give once, few or many, or a class for an expanded clone.

V gene	D gene	J gene	clone size	CDR3 protein	CDR3 DNA
TRBV20-1	.	TRBJ1-2	many	CSATPQGSYGYTF	TGCAGTGCTACCCCTCAGGGGTCCTATGGCTACACCTTC
TRBV30	.	TRBJ1-5	many	CAWSVASNQPQHF	TGTGCCTGGAGTGTAGCTAGCAATCAGCCCCAGCATTTT
TRBV20-1	TRBD2	TRBJ2-1	many	CSARVASGLRYNEQFF	TGCAGTGCTAGAGTGGCTAGCGGCCTAAGGTACAATGAGCAGTTCTTC
TRBV29-1	.	TRBJ1-5	many	CSVEGGEGQPQHF	TGCAGCGTTGAGGGAGGGGAGGGTCAGCCCCAGCATTTT
TRBV20-1	TRBD2	TRBJ2-5	.	CSVYSGSETQYF	TGCAGTGTCTATAGCGGGAGCGAGACCCAGTACTTC
TRBV7-2	.	TRBJ2-3	many	CASSLALKSTDTQYF	TGTGCCAGCAGCTTAGCGCTAAAAAGCACAGATACGCAGTATTTT
TRBV7-9	TRBD1	TRBJ2-7	many	CASSFRTGEHEQYF	TGTGCCAGCAGCTTTAGGACAGGTGAACACGAGCAGTACTTC
TRBV29-1	TRBD1	TRBJ2-1	.	CSVAGRGLKPSSYNEQFF	TGCAGCGTTGCTGGTAGGGGGCTAAAACCAAGCTCCTACAATGAGCAGTTCTTC
TRBV5-6	.	TRBJ2-6	many	CASAIVSGANVLTF	TGTGCCAGCGCCATAGTCTCTGGGGCCAACGTCCTGACTTTC
TRBV7-8	.	TRBJ2-5	many	CASRSGKGGETQYF	TGTGCCAGCCGCTCCGGAAAGGGTGGGGAGACCCAGTACTTC
TRBV20-1	TRBD1	TRBJ2-7	once	CSARPGQGPSGQYF	TGCAGTGCCAGGCCGGGACAGGGACCCTCCGGGCAGTACTTC
TRBV29-1	.	TRBJ1-4	many	CSVEALTTGTLNEKLFF	TGCAGCGTTGAAGCCCTCACCACAGGGACACTTAATGAAAAACTGTTTTTT
TRBV20-1	TRBD2	TRBJ2-1	many	CSAPRGTSDEQFF	TGCAGTGCACCTCGCGGGACTAGCGATGAGCAGTTCTTC
TRBV4-2	.	TRBJ2-7	many	CASSQGQGLAAHYEQYF	TGTGCCAGCAGCCAGGGCCAGGGGCTAGCTGCACACTACGAGCAGTACTTC
TRBV9	TRBD2	TRBJ2-3	many	CASSGSAGATDTQYF	TGTGCCAGCAGCGGGTCGGCGGGAGCAACAGATACGCAGTATTTT
TRBV7-2	TRBD1	TRBJ2-7	many	CASSSGQFSYEQYF	TGTGCCAGCAGCTCGGGACAGTTCTCCTACGAGCAGTACTTC
TRBV7-8	.	TRBJ1-3	.	CASSLASGSSGNTIYF	TGTGCCAGCAGCTTAGCGTCGGGGTCCTCTGGAAACACCATATATTTT
TRBV6-1	.	TRBJ1-3	.	CAGSDSISGNTIYF	TGTGCCGGATCCGACAGCATCTCTGGAAACACCATATATTTT
TRBV7-2	.	TRBJ1-1	many	CASSLGIDNARAGTEAFF	TGTGCCAGCAGCTTAGGGATCGATAATGCCCGGGCGGGTACTGAAGCTTTCTTT
TRBV29-1	.	TRBJ2-1	.	CSAGEGNSYNEQFF	TGCAGCGCCGGAGAGGGGAACTCCTACAATGAGCAGTTCTTC
TRBV14	.	TRBJ1-3	many	CASSRRGSGNTIYF	TGTGCCAGCAGCCGGCGGGGCTCTGGAAACACCATATATTTT
TRBV25-1	.	TRBJ1-2	many	CASSEGRGGYTF	TGTGCCAGCAGTGAGGGTAGGGGCGGCTACACCTTC
TRBV9	TRBD2	TRBJ2-7	many	CASSVLAGNSYEQYF	TGTGCCAGCAGCGTCTTAGCGGGAAACTCCTACGAGCAGTACTTC
TRBV7-2	TRBD2	TRBJ2-7	many	CASSSMGLDEQYF	TGTGCCAGCAGCTCCATGGGACTAGACGAGCAGTACTTC
TRBV14	TRBD1	TRBJ2-7	many	CASSPPDRAYEQYF	TGTGCCAGCAGCCCCCCGGACAGGGCCTACGAGCAGTACTTC
TRBV29-1	.	TRBJ1-2	few	CSVVATNYGYTF	TGCAGCGTTGTGGCTACTAACTATGGCTACACCTTC
TRBV6-2/TRBV6-3	.	TRBJ2-3	many	CASSYPQTDTQYF	TGTGCCAGCAGTTACCCGCAAACAGATACGCAGTATTTT